Listed below are T cell receptor beta chains from one sample, sequenced in a study of shared clonotypes between healthy human individuals. Some clones are missing from TCRdb's copy, which holds only in-frame ones; the method was immunoSEQ multiplex PCR. The profile shows 650,000 to 700,000 clones, roughly 88% of them singletons. Sequenced sample: memory CD8+ T cells from PBMCs. The receptors originated from a man aged 18 to 29 in good health. Some clones in this sample may be carry-over from other donors' samples. Each CDR3 is given with its conserved first and last residue.

j_call v_call cdr3_aa
TRBJ2-7 TRBV5-6 CASSLRATSEQYF
TRBJ1-3 TRBV7-9 CASSVQDRDSGNTIYF
TRBJ2-2 TRBV9 CASSGKGSGESNTGELFF
TRBJ2-1 TRBV7-2 CASRARGGTRDNEQFF
TRBJ2-2 TRBV6-4 CASSGLAGGGNTGELFF
TRBJ1-5 TRBV5-6 CASSLDGGGNPQHF
TRBJ2-7 TRBV19 CASSRQGPYEQYF
TRBJ1-3 TRBV7-8 CASSSLSADGELFLPGNTIYF
TRBJ1-5 TRBV4-1 CASSQGPGNPSNQPQHF
TRBJ2-2 TRBV6-6 CASSYGPPTGELFF
TRBJ2-7 TRBV9 CASSVAGLQGEVEQYF
TRBJ1-2 TRBV5-4 CASSPRGRTGYTF
TRBJ2-3 TRBV6-5 CASSYTRIGDTQYF
TRBJ1-1 TRBV6-4 CASNGPGTTEAFF
TRBJ2-1 TRBV27 CASRFSGGVSYNEQFF
TRBJ2-5 TRBV7-9 CASSPPGGVSQGAETQYF
TRBJ1-5 TRBV4-1 CASSQVGLYNQPQHF
TRBJ2-3 TRBV4-1 CATSTPALSTDTQYF
TRBJ2-3 TRBV5-8 CASSLEEHSLPTDTQYF
TRBJ1-1 TRBV6-1 CASSWEGPEAFF
TRBJ2-3 TRBV28 CASSFSVGPRSDTQYF
TRBJ1-4 TRBV21-1 CASRPPGAGEKLFF
TRBJ1-2 TRBV12-5 CASGTGNYGYTF
TRBJ2-1 TRBV9 CASSVGKDNEQFF
TRBJ2-2 TRBV6-5 CASSYADRGTGELFF
TRBJ2-7 TRBV11-2 CASSLGGRREQYF
TRBJ1-1 TRBV28 CASSRDRGKNTEAFF
TRBJ2-6 TRBV28 CASSLVGISGANVLTF
TRBJ1-3 TRBV28 CASSLGQGYSGNTIYF
TRBJ2-2 TRBV14 CASSPFVGNTGELFF
TRBJ2-7 TRBV4-1 CASSQGLGNEQYF
TRBJ1-2 TRBV28 CAITERGGYGYTF
TRBJ1-4 TRBV21-1 CASSKGWRERVSNEKLFF
TRBJ2-1 TRBV30 CARAGGGEQFF
TRBJ2-6 TRBV9 CASSVDGLSGANVLTF
TRBJ2-1 TRBV7-6 CASSTRRTSGRTPLYNEQFF
TRBJ2-3 TRBV7-2 CASSLTADTQYF